The 24 T cell receptor beta chains below come from one sample, sequenced in a study of T-cell reconstitution after alpha-beta-depleted transplantation in children. Unique molecular identifiers were incorporated during preparation of the TCRbeta library. TCRdb re-called the PCR reads with MiXCR, one entry per CDR3 protein. The sample yields 700,000 to 850,000 distinct CDR3 sequences, roughly 16% seen once. The sample in question was PBMCs, mostly from graft donor cells, obtained 360 days after TCRalphabeta/CD19-depleted stem cell transplant. All receptors derive from a male patient younger than 18 who had a stem cell transplant for acute lymphoblastic leukemia, so the T cells may come from the graft donor.

This clonotype was recorded at least ten times. The rearrangement uses TRBV15 and TRBJ2-5; possibly TRBD1 for D (6 bases). The germline V gene encodes CDR1 LNHNV and CDR2 YYDKDF (reference sequence). Trimming shortened V by 1 base and J by 2 bases, and 14 bases separated the two germline ends. The CDR3 consists of 16 residues. The CDR3 is CATSRGMRGGQETQYF. DNA of the CDR3: TGTGCCACCAGCAGAGGCATGAGAGGGGGACAAGAGACCCAGTACTTC. The variable domain in full, with the rest retrieved from reference TRBV15 and TRBJ2-5, is DAMVIQNPRYQVTQFGKPVTLSCSQTLNHNVMYWYQQKSSQAPKLLFHYYDKDFNNEADTPDNFQSRRPNTSFCFLDIRSPGLGDTAMYLCATSRGMRGGQETQYFGPGTRLLVL.

This rearrangement joins TRBV7-9 to TRBJ1-6, with D unresolved. The CDR3 is 15 amino acids. Germline loops: CDR1 SEHNR, CDR2 FQNEAQ (reference sequence). V lost 2 bases and J lost 7, with 12 bases in between. The CDR3 region is CASSLLSAGNSPLHF. CDR3 DNA sequence: TGTGCCAGCAGCTTATTGTCGGCGGGGAATTCACCCCTCCACTTT. The full variable domain, with the rest looked up from reference TRBV7-9 and TRBJ1-6, is DTGVSQNPRHKITKRGQNVTFRCDPISEHNRLYWYRQTLGQGPEFLTYFQNEAQLEKSRLLSDRFSAERPKGSFSTLEIQRTEQGDSAMYLCASSLLSAGNSPLHFGNGTRLTVT.

This clonotype was detected only a few times. The chain couples TRBV28 to TRBJ1-4; unclear D gene. The CDR3 runs to 12 residues. The germline CDR1 and CDR2 sequences are MDHEN and SYDVKM. Trimming left V 4 bases short and J 5 bases short, with 5 bases between. The CDR3 DNA is TGTGCCAGCAGTTCCGTCAATGAAAAACTGTTTTTT. This codes for CASSSVNEKLFF.

The sample holds a few counts of this clonotype. V is TRBV5-1 and J is TRBJ1-5; TRBD1 aligns across 7 bases. Germline V gene lookup returns CDR1 SGHRS and CDR2 YFSETQ. The CDR3 runs 14 residues. Unmatched junction bases numbered 2, after V lost 0 bases and J lost 5 bases. CDR3 in amino acids: CASSLGDRDQPQHF. In nucleotides, the CDR3 is TGCGCCAGCAGCTTGGGCGACAGGGATCAGCCCCAGCATTTT.

This clonotype occurred many times. The chain has TRBV15 and TRBJ2-1, with D uncertain. Trimming took off 11 bases at V and 3 bases at J, with 14 bases between the two ends. The CDR3 consists of 13 residues. In germline, CDR1 is LNHNV, CDR2 YYDKDF (reference sequence). The CDR3 protein is CAVKRVDYNEQFF. CDR3 DNA sequence: TGTGCCGTAAAGCGCGTGGACTACAATGAGCAGTTCTTC.

This rearrangement joins TRBV2 to TRBJ2-7; TRBD2 matches 11 bases. The V gene end was trimmed by 2 bases and the J gene end by 4 bases; junction bases not matched to a gene: 4. CDR1 and CDR2 (germline): SNHLY, FYNNEI. The CDR3 runs 15 residues. The CDR3 DNA follows: TGTGCCAGCAGTGAACGGGTAGCGGGAGGGTACGAGCAGTACTTC. Translation: CASSERVAGGYEQYF.

This clonotype has at least ten counts. J is TRBJ2-2 and V is TRBV12-3 or TRBV12-4; D is unresolved. Trimming removed 3 bases at V and 3 bases at J, with 8 bases between. This CDR3 comprises 14 residues. The CDR3 bases are TGTGCCAGCAGTTTCGGTCGAGACACCGGGGAGCTGTTTTTT. This translates into CASSFGRDTGELFF.

The chain has TRBV7-9 and TRBJ1-1; TRBD1 matches at 7 bases. CDR1 and CDR2 from the germline V gene are SEHNR and FQNEAQ (reference sequence). The CDR3 consists of 12 residues. V shed 5 bases and J 9 bases; nucleotides not matched to a gene: 6. For the CDR3, the DNA is TGTGCCAGCAGCCCGGGACAGACCCAAGCTTTCTTT. The encoded protein is CASSPGQTQAFF.

This clonotype was seen many times. The V and J genes are TRBV14 and TRBJ2-1; the match to TRBD2 covers 11 bases. The V segment lost 5 bases and the J segment 0 bases; nucleotides outside the gene matches: 12. CDR3 length: 19 residues. Germline loops: CDR1 SGHDN, CDR2 FVKESK. CDR3 DNA sequence: TGTGCCAGCAGCTCCCGGCTAGCGGGAGGACCCCACTCCTACAATGAGCAGTTCTTC. It encodes CASSSRLAGGPHSYNEQFF. The full variable domain, in which reference TRBV14 and TRBJ2-1 provide the parts outside the CDR3, is EAGVTQFPSHSVIEKGQTVTLRCDPISGHDNLYWYRRVMGKEIKFLLHFVKESKQDESGMPNNRFLAERTGGTYSTLKVQPAELEDSGVYFCASSSRLAGGPHSYNEQFFGPGTRLTVL.

At least ten counts were recorded for this clonotype. CDR3 amino acids: CSVVPGPGELFF. The CDR3 nucleotides read TGCAGCGTTGTTCCGGGTCCAGGGGAGCTGTTTTTT. The chain links TRBV29-1 to TRBJ2-2; D is unresolved. The V end lost 4 bases, the J end lost 8 bases, and 11 bases lay between the germline ends. The CDR3 has 12 residues. The V gene's germline CDR1 is SQVTM and CDR2 ANQGSEA.

About this clonotype itself: Given a much more abundant clone one base away, this may be a read error. The V gene is TRBV4-1, the J gene TRBJ2-7; 7 bases fit TRBD2. The germline V gene has CDR1 MGHRA and CDR2 YSYEKL. V lost 3 bases, J lost 10 bases, and 6 bases stayed unmatched. This CDR3 spans 12 amino acids. Here the CDR3 reads CASSQGGSDQYF. The CDR3 DNA reads TGCGCCAGCAGCCAGGGAGGGAGCGATCAGTACTTC.

This clonotype was found a few times. V and J are TRBV2 and TRBJ2-1, with TRBD2 matching over 10 bases. The germline V gene encodes CDR1 SNHLY and CDR2 FYNNEI. V shed 3 bases, J shed 4 bases, and the junction held 3 bases outside the gene matches. The CDR3 has 15 amino acids. The CDR3 nucleotides are TGTGCCAGCAGTGATAAGACTAGCGGGTACAATGAGCAGTTCTTC. Translating it yields CASSDKTSGYNEQFF.

The rearrangement joins TRBV28 to TRBJ2-7, with a tentative D call TRBD2 (6 bases). There are 13 residues in the CDR3. V lost 5 bases, J lost 4 bases, and 12 bases lay in between. The germline V gene encodes CDR1 MDHEN and CDR2 SYDVKM. CDR3 residues: CASSHGTEYEQYF. In DNA form, the CDR3 reads TGTGCCAGCAGTCATGGGACTGAGTACGAGCAGTACTTC.

This clonotype was found a few times. The chain links TRBV24-1 to TRBJ2-1; D unclear. Deletions cut 7 bases from V and 4 bases from J, with 10 bases between. CDR1 is KGHDR and CDR2 is SFDVKD in the germline V gene. The CDR3 extends over 13 amino acids. The CDR3 DNA follows: TGTGCCACCAGCCTTCTAGGGTACAATGAGCAGTTCTTC. Translating it yields CATSLLGYNEQFF.

This sequence joins TRBV2 and TRBJ2-4; 10 bases fit TRBD1. This CDR3 has 15 amino acids. Per germline, CDR1 SNHLY and CDR2 FYNNEI. V trimming: 6 bases; J trimming: 1 base; junction bases outside the gene matches: 3. CDR3 sequence (DNA): TGTGCCAGCAGGGACAGGGGGTCGGCCAAAAACATTCAGTACTTC. Amino acids: CASRDRGSAKNIQYF.

A few counts support this clonotype. Sequence at one end of the junction differs from germline and may be a read error. The chain has TRBV3-1 and TRBJ2-1; 10 bases match TRBD2. The CDR3 loop spans 15 amino acids. Germline V gives CDR1 LGHDT, CDR2 YNNKEL (reference sequence). As DNA, the CDR3 is TGTGCCAGCGGCCACCGGACTAGCGGATACAATGAGCAGTTCTTC. Translation gives CASGHRTSGYNEQFF.

The sample holds one count of this clonotype. The chain joins TRBV20-1 to TRBJ2-7; TRBD2 aligns across 8 bases. The CDR3 runs 13 residues. The V gene end was trimmed by 8 bases and the J gene end by 0 bases; junction bases not matched to a gene: 6. Germline loops: CDR1 DFQATT, CDR2 SNEGSKA (reference sequence). The CDR3 sequence is CSSLGTSSYEQYF. CDR3 nucleotide sequence: TGCAGTTCCCTCGGGACTAGCTCCTACGAGCAGTACTTC.

This clonotype was counted between two and nine times. The chain employs TRBV24-1 and TRBJ2-3, with 12 bases aligning to TRBD2. CDR3 length: 17 amino acids. Trimming at V came to 3 bases and at J to 7 bases, leaving 10 bases not matched to a gene. CDR1 is KGHDR and CDR2 is SFDVKD in the germline V gene. The CDR3 here is CATSDRPTSGRPNTQYF. The CDR3 DNA is TGTGCCACCAGTGATCGGCCGACTAGCGGGAGACCCAATACGCAGTATTTT.

The V and J genes are TRBV12-3 or TRBV12-4 and TRBJ2-2, with 8 bases fitting TRBD2. CDR3 length: 16 amino acids. Trimming removed 4 bases from V and 3 bases from J; junction bases left unmatched: 7. Here the CDR3 DNA reads TGTGCCAGCAGTTGGCTGGGACTAGGGGACACCGGGGAGCTGTTTTTT. Translated, it gives CASSWLGLGDTGELFF.

The chain couples TRBV2 to TRBJ2-1, with TRBD2 as a possible D gene (5 bases). In germline, CDR1 is SNHLY, CDR2 FYNNEI. V lost 6 bases, J lost 0 bases, and 12 bases lay in between. The CDR3 sequence is 15 residues long. The CDR3 DNA reads TGTGCCAGCAGAGAGGGAGTAGACTCCTACAATGAGCAGTTCTTC. It specifies CASREGVDSYNEQFF.

This clonotype has more than one count but fewer than ten. The V call is TRBV18, the J call TRBJ1-5; TRBD1 aligns across 9 bases. Trimming took 3 bases from V and 4 from J; bases not matched to a gene: 10. The CDR3 totals 17 residues. Germline V gives CDR1 KGHSH, CDR2 LQKENI. The CDR3 nucleotides read TGTGCCAGCTCACCGGGACAGGGAAACTTTGGAAATCAGCCCCAGCATTTT. Its protein product is CASSPGQGNFGNQPQHF. The whole variable domain, filled in from reference TRBV18 and TRBJ1-5, reads NAGVMQNPRHLVRRRGQEARLRCSPMKGHSHVYWYRQLPEEGLKFMVYLQKENIIDESGMPKERFSAEFPKEGPSILRIQQVVRGDSAAYFCASSPGQGNFGNQPQHFGDGTRLSIL.

This clonotype was observed many times. The chain couples TRBV7-9 to TRBJ2-7; 10 bases match TRBD2. The CDR3 spans 13 residues. J gave up 7 bases and V 2 bases, and 2 bases lay outside the gene matches. Germline-derived CDR1 and CDR2 are SEHNR and FQNEAQ (reference sequence). CDR3 sequence (DNA): TGTGCCAGCAGCTTACCGGGACTAGCGGAGCAGTACTTC. Its translation: CASSLPGLAEQYF. Variable domain in full (rest from reference TRBV7-9 and TRBJ2-7): DTGVSQNPRHKITKRGQNVTFRCDPISEHNRLYWYRQTLGQGPEFLTYFQNEAQLEKSRLLSDRFSAERPKGSFSTLEIQRTEQGDSAMYLCASSLPGLAEQYFGPGTRLTVT.

This clonotype appeared a few times. The CDR3 coding sequence is TGTGCCAGCGTCCCGGGACAGGCAACTCCCTACGAGCAGTACTTC. It encodes CASVPGQATPYEQYF. The rearrangement joins TRBV2 to TRBJ2-7; TRBD1 matches 8 bases. In germline, CDR1 is SNHLY, CDR2 FYNNEI. The V gene end was trimmed by 8 bases and the J gene end by 2 bases; junction bases not matched to a gene: 11. The CDR3 totals 15 residues.

This clonotype has just a few counts. V is TRBV20-1 and J is TRBJ2-1; TRBD2 might be the D (6 bases). The V gene's germline CDR1 is DFQATT and CDR2 SNEGSKA (reference sequence). The CDR3 runs 14 residues. V lost 3 bases and J lost 3, with 12 bases in between. The CDR3 DNA reads as TGCAGTGCTAGTGTCGCGGGAATCTACAATGAGCAGTTCTTC. This translates into CSASVAGIYNEQFF.